Listed below are T cell receptor beta chains from one sample, sequenced in a study of response to subunit inactivated influenza vaccine. MiXCR, run by TCRdb on the RT-PCR reads, gives a single entry per CDR3 protein. The sample yields approximately 500,000 distinct CDR3 sequences, 11% to 15% seen once. This material consisted of PBMCs from blood, taken approximately 13 days after vaccination. The receptors stem from a man over 45 who received an inactivated influenza vaccine. CDR3s include the opening cysteine and the closing phenylalanine or tryptophan. The D gene is left open where the match is weak. The size of a clone is reported for some rows only, either as once, few or many, or as a class for expanded clones.

>NA|TRBJ2-7|few|TRBV10-3
CAISGTATYEQYF
TGTGCCATCAGTGGGACGGCTACCTACGAGCAGTACTTC
>NA|TRBJ2-2|many|TRBV18
CASSSRLNTGELFF
TGTGCCAGCTCATCCAGACTAAACACCGGGGAGCTGTTTTTT
>NA|TRBJ2-1|many|TRBV7-2
CASSPDPTKQFF
TGTGCCAGCAGCCCGGACCCGACTAAGCAGTTCTTC
>NA|TRBJ2-7|NA|TRBV20-1
CSARDRERFVEQYF
TGCAGTGCTAGAGACCGGGAGAGGTTTGTGGAGCAGTACTTC
>NA|TRBJ2-1|NA|TRBV5-1
CASSPGAGTIYNEQFF
TGCGCCAGCAGCCCGGGGGCGGGTACAATCTACAATGAGCAGTTCTTC
>TRBD2|TRBJ2-7|NA|TRBV27
CASSSRLAGSYEQYF
TGTGCCAGCAGTTCCCGACTAGCGGGATCCTACGAGCAGTACTTC
>NA|TRBJ2-6|NA|TRBV20-1
CSARGFSGANVLTF
TGCAGTGCTAGGGGCTTCTCTGGGGCCAACGTCCTGACTTTC
>NA|TRBJ2-5|NA|TRBV3-1
CASSRQAETQYF
TGTGCCAGCAGCCGACAAGCAGAGACCCAGTACTTC
>NA|TRBJ2-7|few|TRBV10-3
CAISGSPGYEQYF
TGTGCCATCAGTGGTTCTCCAGGCTACGAGCAGTACTTC
>NA|TRBJ2-1|NA|TRBV10-2
CASSIGASSRGEQFF
TGCGCCAGCAGTATAGGGGCTAGCAGCCGGGGTGAGCAGTTCTTC
>NA|TRBJ1-5|few|TRBV20-1
CSARPSTDRNQPQHF
TGCAGTGCTAGACCATCTACGGACCGAAATCAGCCCCAGCATTTT
>NA|TRBJ1-1|NA|TRBV12-3/TRBV12-4
CASSFGTGRGTEAFF
TGTGCCAGCAGTTTCGGAACAGGGAGGGGCACTGAAGCTTTCTTT
>TRBD1|TRBJ1-1|few|TRBV5-1
CASSSGQGLTEAFF
TGCGCCAGCAGCTCAGGACAGGGACTCACTGAAGCTTTCTTT
>NA|TRBJ1-4|few|TRBV12-3/TRBV12-4
CASSYRHRWLFF
TGTGCCAGCAGTTACCGACACAGGTGGCTGTTTTTT
>NA|TRBJ2-4|few|TRBV6-5
CASSYHREGNIQYF
TGTGCCAGCAGTTACCACAGGGAGGGAAACATTCAGTACTTC
>NA|TRBJ2-1|NA|TRBV24-1
CATSGGGPSNEQFF
TGTGCCACCAGTGGTGGGGGACCCTCGAATGAGCAGTTCTTC
>TRBD1|TRBJ2-1|many|TRBV29-1
CSAGQGAGEQFF
TGCAGCGCCGGACAGGGGGCTGGTGAGCAGTTCTTC
>NA|TRBJ2-7|few|TRBV5-6
CASSLAAGPWYEQYF
TGTGCCAGCAGCTTGGCGGCGGGGCCCTGGTACGAGCAGTACTTC
>NA|TRBJ2-7|NA|TRBV7-8
CASSSGVHEQYF
TGTGCCAGCAGCTCGGGGGTCCACGAGCAGTACTTC
>NA|TRBJ2-1|many|TRBV4-1
CASSQKVGNEQFF
TGCGCCAGCAGCCAAAAAGTCGGGAATGAGCAGTTCTTC
>TRBD1|TRBJ1-3|NA|TRBV5-1
CASTPGQGAGNTIYF
TGCGCCAGCACCCCGGGACAGGGTGCTGGAAACACCATATATTTT
>TRBD1|TRBJ2-2|few|TRBV18
CASSAAGDRVNGELFF
TGTGCCAGCTCAGCCGCCGGGGACAGGGTCAACGGGGAGCTGTTTTTT
>NA|TRBJ1-2|NA|TRBV2
CASSFEVQNYGYTF
TGTGCCAGCAGTTTTGAAGTACAGAACTATGGCTACACCTTC
>NA|TRBJ2-3|few|TRBV7-2
CASSSLTRGDTQYF
TGTGCCAGCAGCTCTCTTACTAGGGGAGATACGCAGTATTTT
>NA|TRBJ1-1|NA|TRBV18
CASSPKQENTEAFF
TGTGCCAGCTCACCAAAGCAGGAGAACACTGAAGCTTTCTTT
>TRBD1|TRBJ2-1|few|TRBV2
CASSDWDRRNEQFF
TGTGCCAGCAGTGACTGGGACAGAAGAAATGAGCAGTTCTTC
>NA|TRBJ1-5|few|TRBV6-2/TRBV6-3
CASSFRGALRSNQPQHF
TGTGCCAGCAGTTTCAGGGGCGCCCTGCGGAGCAATCAGCCCCAGCATTTT
>TRBD1|TRBJ1-2|NA|TRBV4-2
CASSQEQWDRGYGYTF
TGTGCCAGCAGCCAAGAGCAATGGGACAGGGGTTATGGCTACACCTTC
>NA|TRBJ1-1|NA|TRBV28
CASSPPKRRGLLMNTEAFF
TGTGCCAGCAGTCCCCCGAAGAGGCGGGGACTCCTGATGAACACTGAAGCTTTCTTT
>TRBD1|TRBJ1-6|few|TRBV10-3
CAISPGTENNSPLHF
TGTGCCATCAGCCCCGGGACAGAAAATAATTCACCCCTCCACTTT
>TRBD2|TRBJ2-3|few|TRBV29-1
CSAVTSGGTDTQYF
TGCAGCGCCGTAACTAGCGGGGGCACAGATACGCAGTATTTT
>NA|TRBJ2-3|few|TRBV29-1
CSVEDGGVGDTQYF
TGCAGCGTTGAAGATGGTGGAGTAGGGGATACGCAGTATTTT
>TRBD1|TRBJ1-1|NA|TRBV12-3/TRBV12-4
CASSLRQGMGTEAFF
TGTGCCAGCAGTTTACGACAGGGGATGGGCACTGAAGCTTTCTTT
>NA|TRBJ2-6|NA|TRBV20-1
CSARPTSGANVLTF
TGCAGTGCTAGACCGACCTCTGGGGCCAACGTCCTGACTTTC
>TRBD2|TRBJ2-3|NA|TRBV4-2
CASSPSGVTDTQYF
TGTGCCAGCAGCCCGAGCGGGGTCACAGATACGCAGTATTTT
>NA|TRBJ2-3|few|TRBV20-1
CSAREASQTLDTQYF
TGCAGTGCTAGAGAGGCTAGCCAGACATTGGATACGCAGTATTTT
>TRBD1|TRBJ2-1|NA|TRBV7-6
CASSSREGQGTGNEQFF
TGTGCCAGCAGCTCAAGAGAGGGACAGGGGACAGGGAATGAGCAGTTCTTC
>NA|TRBJ1-1|NA|TRBV5-1
CASRPSPDRYTEAFF
TGCGCCAGCAGACCCTCACCCGACAGGTACACTGAAGCTTTCTTT
>NA|TRBJ1-4|many|TRBV25-1
CASRLGEKLFF
TGTGCCAGCCGGTTGGGGGAAAAACTGTTTTTT
>NA|TRBJ2-5|NA|TRBV10-3
CAISESRRIQETQYF
TGTGCCATCAGTGAGTCGAGACGGATTCAAGAGACCCAGTACTTC
>TRBD2|TRBJ2-1|few|TRBV24-1
CATSEPGLAGEQFF
TGTGCCACCAGTGAACCCGGACTAGCGGGCGAGCAGTTCTTC
>NA|TRBJ2-1|NA|TRBV5-1
CASSYPTAGGIYNEQFF
TGCGCCAGCAGCTACCCGACCGCAGGGGGGATCTACAATGAGCAGTTCTTC
>NA|TRBJ1-6|NA|TRBV2
CASRVEARPNSPLHF
TGTGCCAGCCGGGTAGAGGCAAGGCCTAATTCACCCCTCCACTTT
>TRBD2|TRBJ2-1|few|TRBV7-9
CASSDIAGIYNEQFF
TGTGCCAGCAGCGATATAGCGGGTATCTACAATGAGCAGTTCTTC
>NA|TRBJ2-3|many|TRBV12-3/TRBV12-4
CASSLGHGTDTQYF
TGTGCCAGCAGTTTAGGCCACGGCACAGATACGCAGTATTTT
>NA|TRBJ1-6|NA|TRBV2
CASMTDYSPLHF
TGTGCCAGCATGACAGATTATTCACCCCTCCACTTT
>NA|TRBJ2-6|few|TRBV11-2
CASSSSPFPGANVLTF
TGTGCCAGCAGCTCGAGTCCCTTTCCTGGGGCCAACGTCCTGACTTTC
>NA|TRBJ2-2|few|TRBV12-3/TRBV12-4
CASSEQEVSGELFF
TGTGCCAGCAGTGAACAGGAAGTGTCCGGGGAGCTGTTTTTT
>NA|TRBJ2-5|few|TRBV5-1
CASSLRAGVMETQYF
TGCGCCAGCAGCTTGCGGGCAGGCGTTATGGAGACCCAGTACTTC
>NA|TRBJ2-1|NA|TRBV14
CASSQRPTSHTEQFF
TGTGCCAGCAGCCAAAGACCAACTAGCCACACTGAGCAGTTCTTC